This T cell receptor beta chain derives from a study of blood T cell repertoires in COVID-19. At the level of the study: T cells, B-cell-depleted T cells, or PBMCs supplied cDNA or gDNA.

This CDR3 is 13 amino acids long. In germline, CDR1 is SGHRS, CDR2 YFSETQ. V lost 2 bases, J lost 5 bases, and 7 bases lay in between. In the authors' workflow: Amplification of reference gene primers provided the estimated nucleated cell counts. Clones were sequenced by immunoSEQ multiplex PCR, and TCRdb holds only the in-frame ones, with some missing. V and J calls and clone size are given by that table; D and trimming were obtained from the DNA. The table records about 170,000 clones, approximately 81% of them present only once. The sequence derives from a human donor with acute or convalescent COVID-19. The donor label of this sample is uncertain. V usage is TRBV5-1 and J usage is TRBJ1-4; a possible D gene is TRBD1 (6 bases). The sample comprised peripheral blood. The CDR3 region is CASSLTGNEKLFF. CDR3 DNA sequence: TGCGCCAGCAGCTTAACAGGGAATGAAAAACTGTTTTTT.